The subject of this entry is one T cell receptor beta chain. These data belong to a study of blood T cell repertoires in COVID-19. For the study at large: Researchers got acute and convalescent COVID-19 samples from the United States, Italy and Spain.

Germline CDR1 and CDR2: SGHRS and YFSETQ. CDR3 length equals 16 residues. The V end lost 0 bases, the J end lost 1 base, and 13 bases lay between the germline ends. TCRdb's table, derived via immunoSEQ multiplex PCR, lists solely in-frame clones and lacks some. The sample includes some 300,000 clones, 70% to 90% of them seen just once. V gene TRBV5-1 combines with J gene TRBJ2-5, with D possibly being TRBD1 (5 bases). The sequenced sample consisted of peripheral blood. This clonotype was sampled from a woman under 40 who had recovered from COVID-19. The CDR3 is CASSLARQGLQETQYF. DNA of the CDR3: TGCGCCAGCAGCTTGGCACGGCAGGGCCTCCAAGAGACCCAGTACTTC.